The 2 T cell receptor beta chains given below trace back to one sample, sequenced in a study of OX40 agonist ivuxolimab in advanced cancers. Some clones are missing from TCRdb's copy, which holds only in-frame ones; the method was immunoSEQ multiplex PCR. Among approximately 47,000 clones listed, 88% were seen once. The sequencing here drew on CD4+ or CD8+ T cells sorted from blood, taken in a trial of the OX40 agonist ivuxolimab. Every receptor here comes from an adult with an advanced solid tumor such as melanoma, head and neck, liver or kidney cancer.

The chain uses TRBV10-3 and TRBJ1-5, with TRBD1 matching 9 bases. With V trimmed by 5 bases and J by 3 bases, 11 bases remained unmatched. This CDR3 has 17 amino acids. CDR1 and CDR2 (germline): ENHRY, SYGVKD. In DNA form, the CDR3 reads TGTGCCATCAGTTCAGGCGGGACAGGGACTTTCAATCAGCCCCAGCATTTT. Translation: CAISSGGTGTFNQPQHF.

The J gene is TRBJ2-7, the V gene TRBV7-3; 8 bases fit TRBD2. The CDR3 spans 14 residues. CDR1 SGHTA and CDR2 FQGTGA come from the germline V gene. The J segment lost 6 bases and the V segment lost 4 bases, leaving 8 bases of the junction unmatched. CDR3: CASSSTGGPGEQYF. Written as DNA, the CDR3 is TGTGCCAGCAGCTCAACGGGAGGGCCGGGCGAGCAGTACTTC.